The clone carrying this T cell receptor beta chain came up a few times. The PCR was carried out with 60 Vbeta primers and 13 Jbeta primers. Data came from immunoSEQ multiplex PCR; TCRdb stores just in-frame clones and leaves some out. The data contain 210,000 or so clones, 75% to 80% of them singletons. The CDR3 length is 17 residues. With V trimmed by 3 bases and J by 6 bases, 9 bases remained unmatched. Germline V CDR1 and CDR2: MNHNS, SASEGT. This sample stems from a study of cytomegalovirus exposure and HLA in healthy donors. The sequenced sample was PBMCs. The sequence was obtained from a man between 18 and 29 years old in good health and CMV-seronegative. The chain recombines TRBV6-1 with TRBJ2-4, with TRBD1 matching over 12 bases. The CDR3 sequence is CASSEPRDRGLGNIQYF. The CDR3 nucleotides are TGTGCCAGCAGTGAGCCCCGGGACAGGGGGCTCGGAAACATTCAGTACTTC.